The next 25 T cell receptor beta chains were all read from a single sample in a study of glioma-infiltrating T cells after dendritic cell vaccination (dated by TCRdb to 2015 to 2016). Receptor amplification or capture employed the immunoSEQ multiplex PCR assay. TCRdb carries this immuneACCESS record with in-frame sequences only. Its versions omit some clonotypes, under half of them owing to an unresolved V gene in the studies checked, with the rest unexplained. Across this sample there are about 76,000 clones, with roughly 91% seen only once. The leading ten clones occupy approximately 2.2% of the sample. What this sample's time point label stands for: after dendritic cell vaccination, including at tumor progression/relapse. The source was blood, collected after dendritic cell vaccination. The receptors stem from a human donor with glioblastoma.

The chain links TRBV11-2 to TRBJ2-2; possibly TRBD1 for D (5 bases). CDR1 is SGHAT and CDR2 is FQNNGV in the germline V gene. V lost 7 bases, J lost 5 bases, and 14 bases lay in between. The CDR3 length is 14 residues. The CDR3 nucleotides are TGTGCCAGCAACCTACGCAGGGAAACCGGGGAGCTGTTTTTT. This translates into CASNLRRETGELFF. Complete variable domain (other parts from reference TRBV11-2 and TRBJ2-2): EAGVAQSPRYKIIEKRQSVAFWCNPISGHATLYWYQQILGQGPKLLIQFQNNGVVDDSQLPKDRFSAERLKGVDSTLKIQPAKLEDSAVYLCASNLRRETGELFFGEGSRLTVL.

The CDR3 region has the DNA TGTGCCAGCAGTGCGGCTAGCGGGGGCGCCGGGGAGCTGTTTTTT. Amino acid sequence: CASSAASGGAGELFF. The chain couples TRBV2 to TRBJ2-2, with 10 positions matching TRBD2. Germline values: CDR1 SNHLY, CDR2 FYNNEI. The CDR3 is 15 amino acids. Trimming at V came to 4 bases and at J to 6 bases, leaving 5 bases not matched to a gene.

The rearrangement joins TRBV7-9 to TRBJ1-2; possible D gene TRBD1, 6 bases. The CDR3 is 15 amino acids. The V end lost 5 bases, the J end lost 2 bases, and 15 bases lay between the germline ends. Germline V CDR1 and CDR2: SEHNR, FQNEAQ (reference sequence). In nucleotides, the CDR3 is TGTGCCAGCAGCGCCACGGGACACGCAAACTATGGCTACACCTTC. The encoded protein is CASSATGHANYGYTF.

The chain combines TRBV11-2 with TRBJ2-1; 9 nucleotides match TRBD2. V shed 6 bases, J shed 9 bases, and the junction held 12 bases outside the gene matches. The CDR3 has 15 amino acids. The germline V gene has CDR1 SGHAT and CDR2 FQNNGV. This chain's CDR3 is CASSNGLAGTGEQFF. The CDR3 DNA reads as TGTGCCAGCAGTAACGGGCTAGCGGGAACTGGTGAGCAGTTCTTC.

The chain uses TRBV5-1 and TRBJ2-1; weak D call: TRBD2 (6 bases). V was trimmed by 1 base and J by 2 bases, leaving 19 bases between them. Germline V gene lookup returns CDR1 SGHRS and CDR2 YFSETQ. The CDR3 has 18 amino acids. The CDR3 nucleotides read TGCGCCAGCAGCTTGCGTGGGGGGTTAGCGATAACCTACAATGAGCAGTTCTTC. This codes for CASSLRGGLAITYNEQFF.

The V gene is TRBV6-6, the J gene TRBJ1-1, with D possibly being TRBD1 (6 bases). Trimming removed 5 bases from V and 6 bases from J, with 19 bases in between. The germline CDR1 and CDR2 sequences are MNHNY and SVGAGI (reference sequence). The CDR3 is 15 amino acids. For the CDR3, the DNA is TGTGCCAGCAGTCCCCGGGGCCAGGGGCCCCCTGAAGCTTTCTTT. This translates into CASSPRGQGPPEAFF.

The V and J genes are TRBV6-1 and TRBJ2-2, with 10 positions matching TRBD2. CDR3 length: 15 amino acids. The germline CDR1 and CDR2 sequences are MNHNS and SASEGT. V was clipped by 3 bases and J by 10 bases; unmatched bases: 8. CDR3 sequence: CASSDQSSGSAELFF. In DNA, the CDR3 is TGTGCCAGCAGTGACCAATCTAGCGGGAGCGCGGAGCTGTTTTTT.

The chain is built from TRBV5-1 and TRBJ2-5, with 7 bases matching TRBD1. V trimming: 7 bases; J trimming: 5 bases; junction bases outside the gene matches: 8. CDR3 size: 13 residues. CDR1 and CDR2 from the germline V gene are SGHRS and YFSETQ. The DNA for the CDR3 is TGCGCCAGCCGCCTACAGGGGCGGGAGACCCAGTACTTC. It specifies CASRLQGRETQYF.

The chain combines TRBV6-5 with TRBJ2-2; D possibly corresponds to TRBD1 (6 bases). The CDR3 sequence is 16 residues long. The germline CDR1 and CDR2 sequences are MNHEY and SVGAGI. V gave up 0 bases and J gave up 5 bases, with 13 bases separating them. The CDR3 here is CASSYSWSGATGELFF. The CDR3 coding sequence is TGTGCCAGCAGTTACTCTTGGTCAGGGGCGACCGGGGAGCTGTTTTTT.

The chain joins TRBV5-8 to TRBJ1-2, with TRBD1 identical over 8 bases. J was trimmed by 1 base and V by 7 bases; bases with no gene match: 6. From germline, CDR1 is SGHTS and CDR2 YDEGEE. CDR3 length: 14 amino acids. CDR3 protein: CASGTGWDNYGYTF. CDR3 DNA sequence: TGTGCCAGCGGGACAGGATGGGATAACTATGGCTACACCTTC. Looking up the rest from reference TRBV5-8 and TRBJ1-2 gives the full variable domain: EAGVTQSPTHLIKTRGQQATLRCSPISGHTSVYWYQQALGLGLQFLLWYDEGEERNRGNFPPRFSGRQFPNYSSELNVNALELEDSALYLCASGTGWDNYGYTFGSGTRLTVV.

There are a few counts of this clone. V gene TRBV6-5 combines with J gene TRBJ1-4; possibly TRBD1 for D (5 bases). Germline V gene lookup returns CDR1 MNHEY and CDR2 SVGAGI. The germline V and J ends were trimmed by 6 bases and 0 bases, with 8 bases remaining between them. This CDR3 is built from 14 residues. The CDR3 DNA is TGTGCCAGCAGGGACACCACAACTAATGAAAAACTGTTTTTT. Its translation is CASRDTTTNEKLFF.

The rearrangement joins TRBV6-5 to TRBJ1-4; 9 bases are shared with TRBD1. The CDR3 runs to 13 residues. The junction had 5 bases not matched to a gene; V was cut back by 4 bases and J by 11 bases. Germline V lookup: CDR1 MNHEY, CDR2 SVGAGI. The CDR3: CASSSSDRGKLFF. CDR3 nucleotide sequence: TGTGCCAGCAGTTCCTCGGACAGGGGTAAACTGTTTTTT.

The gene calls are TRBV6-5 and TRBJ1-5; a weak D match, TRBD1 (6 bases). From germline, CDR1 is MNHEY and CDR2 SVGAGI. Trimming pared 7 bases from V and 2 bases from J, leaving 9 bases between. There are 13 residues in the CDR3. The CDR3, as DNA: TGTGCCAGCACCAGGGGAGGCAATCAGCCCCAGCATTTT. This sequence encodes CASTRGGNQPQHF.

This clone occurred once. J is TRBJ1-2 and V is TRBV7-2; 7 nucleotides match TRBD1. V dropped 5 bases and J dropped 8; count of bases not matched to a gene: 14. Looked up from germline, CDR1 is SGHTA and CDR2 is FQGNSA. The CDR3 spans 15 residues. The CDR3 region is CASSPFDRAPHGYTF. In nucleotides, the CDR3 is TGTGCCAGCAGCCCATTTGACAGGGCCCCTCACGGCTACACCTTC. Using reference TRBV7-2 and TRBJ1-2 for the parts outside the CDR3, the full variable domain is GAGVSQSPSNKVTEKGKDVELRCDPISGHTALYWYRQSLGQGLEFLIYFQGNSAPDKSGLPSDRFSAERTGGSVSTLTIQRTQQEDSAVYLCASSPFDRAPHGYTFGSGTRLTVV.

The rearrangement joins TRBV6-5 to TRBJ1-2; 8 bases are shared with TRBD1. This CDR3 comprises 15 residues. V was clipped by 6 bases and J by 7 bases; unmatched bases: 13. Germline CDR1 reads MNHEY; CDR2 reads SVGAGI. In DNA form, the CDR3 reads TGTGCCAGCAGGTCCCCTGGGACAGGATCTGGTGGCTACACCTTC. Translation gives CASRSPGTGSGGYTF.

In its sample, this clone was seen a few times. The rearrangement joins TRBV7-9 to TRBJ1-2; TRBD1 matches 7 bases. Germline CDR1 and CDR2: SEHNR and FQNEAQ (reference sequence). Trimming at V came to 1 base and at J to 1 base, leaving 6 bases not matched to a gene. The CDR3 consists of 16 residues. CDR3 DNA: TGTGCCAGCAGCTTAGAAGGGACAGCACTTAACTATGGCTACACCTTC. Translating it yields CASSLEGTALNYGYTF. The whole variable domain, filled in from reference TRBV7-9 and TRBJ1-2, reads DTGVSQNPRHKITKRGQNVTFRCDPISEHNRLYWYRQTLGQGPEFLTYFQNEAQLEKSRLLSDRFSAERPKGSFSTLEIQRTEQGDSAMYLCASSLEGTALNYGYTFGSGTRLTVV.

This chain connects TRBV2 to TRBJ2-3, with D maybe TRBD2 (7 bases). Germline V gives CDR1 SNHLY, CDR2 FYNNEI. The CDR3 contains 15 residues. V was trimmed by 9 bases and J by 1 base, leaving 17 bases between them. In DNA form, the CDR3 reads TGTGCCAGAGGGGGGGCGGGGAGGGGCACAGATACGCAGTATTTT. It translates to CARGGAGRGTDTQYF.

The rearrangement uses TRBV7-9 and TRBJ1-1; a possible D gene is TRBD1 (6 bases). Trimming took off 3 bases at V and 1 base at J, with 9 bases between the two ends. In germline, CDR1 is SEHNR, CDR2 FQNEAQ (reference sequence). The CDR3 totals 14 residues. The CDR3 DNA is TGTGCCAGCAGCTTGTGGACAGCGAACACTGAAGCTTTCTTT. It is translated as CASSLWTANTEAFF.

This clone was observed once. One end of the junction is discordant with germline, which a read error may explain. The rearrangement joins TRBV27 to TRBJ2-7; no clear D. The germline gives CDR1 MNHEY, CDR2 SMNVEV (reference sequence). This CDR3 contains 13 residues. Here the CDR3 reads CASSYDDSYGQYF. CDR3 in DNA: TGTGCCAGCAGTTATGACGACTCCTACGGGCAGTACTTC.

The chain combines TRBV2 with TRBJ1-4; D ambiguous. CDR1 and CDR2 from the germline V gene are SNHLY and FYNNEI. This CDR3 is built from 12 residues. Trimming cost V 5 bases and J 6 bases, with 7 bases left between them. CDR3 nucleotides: TGTGCCAGCAGTCGGGGATATGAAAAACTGTTTTTT. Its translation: CASSRGYEKLFF.

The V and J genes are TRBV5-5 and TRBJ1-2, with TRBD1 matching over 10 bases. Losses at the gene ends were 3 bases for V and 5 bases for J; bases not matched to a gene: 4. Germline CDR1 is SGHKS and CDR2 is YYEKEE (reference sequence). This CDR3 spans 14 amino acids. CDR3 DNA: TGTGCCAGCAGCTCTCGGACAGGGGGGTATGGCTACACCTTC. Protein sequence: CASSSRTGGYGYTF.

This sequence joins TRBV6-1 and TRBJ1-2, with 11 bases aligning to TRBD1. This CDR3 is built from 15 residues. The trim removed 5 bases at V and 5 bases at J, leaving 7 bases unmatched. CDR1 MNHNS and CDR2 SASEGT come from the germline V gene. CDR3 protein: CASSFRTGGAYGYTF. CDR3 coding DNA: TGTGCCAGCAGTTTCCGGACAGGGGGCGCATATGGCTACACCTTC.

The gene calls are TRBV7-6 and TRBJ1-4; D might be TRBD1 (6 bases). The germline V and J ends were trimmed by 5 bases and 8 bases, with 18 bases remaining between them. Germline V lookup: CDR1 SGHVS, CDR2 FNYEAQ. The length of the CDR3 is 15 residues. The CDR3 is CASSLGTSEGEKLFF. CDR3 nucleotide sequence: TGTGCCAGCAGCCTTGGGACATCTGAGGGGGAAAAACTGTTTTTT.

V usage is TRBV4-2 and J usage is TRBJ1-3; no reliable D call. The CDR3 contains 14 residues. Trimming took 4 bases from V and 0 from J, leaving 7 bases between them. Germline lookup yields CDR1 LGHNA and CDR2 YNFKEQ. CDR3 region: CASSPRDSGNTIYF. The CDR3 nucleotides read TGTGCCAGCAGCCCTCGGGACTCTGGAAACACCATATATTTT.

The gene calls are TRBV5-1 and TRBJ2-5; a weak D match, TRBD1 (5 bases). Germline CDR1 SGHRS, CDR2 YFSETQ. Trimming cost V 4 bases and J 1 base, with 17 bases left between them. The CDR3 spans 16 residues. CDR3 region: CASSPPGRLIQETQYF. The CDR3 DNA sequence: TGCGCCAGCAGCCCACCAGGGCGGCTAATCCAAGAGACCCAGTACTTC.